This T cell receptor (beta chain) was observed in a study of T cell responses to AZD1222 COVID-19 vaccine. Using immunoSEQ multiplex PCR, the repertoire was profiled, and TCRdb retains in-frame clones only, with some absent. The sample lists around 85,000 clones, 80% to 90% occurring once. The V and J ends lost 4 bases and 0 bases respectively, with 13 bases between them. This CDR3 has 17 amino acids. Germline CDR1 and CDR2: LNHDA and SQIVND (reference sequence). There are a few counts of this clone. The TCR was taken from an adult in good health. The specimen comprised peripheral blood, sampled on day 0 of AZD1222 vaccination. The chain carries TRBV19 and TRBJ1-6, with D perhaps matching TRBD1 (6 bases). In DNA, the CDR3 is TGTGCCAGTAGTAGACGACAGGAGAGCTCCTATAATTCACCCCTCCACTTT. Residues: CASSRRQESSYNSPLHF.